The next 20 T cell receptor beta chains were all read from a single sample in a study of blood T cell repertoires in COVID-19. Some clones are missing from TCRdb's copy, which holds only in-frame ones; the method was immunoSEQ multiplex PCR. The table includes under 100,000 clones, roughly 90% detected once. The sample comprised peripheral blood. Source of these receptors: a man aged 55-75 years with COVID-19, enrolled during active disease.

The chain employs TRBV21-1 and TRBJ2-1; the table calls TRBD1, which could not be checked here. TRBV21-1 is a pseudogene. The length of the CDR3 is 21 residues. Here the CDR3 reads CASSRNAPGGRDTSSYNEQFF. The CDR3 region has the DNA TGTGCCAGCAGTCGAAACGCCCCAGGGGGAAGGGACACGAGCTCCTACAATGAGCAGTTCTTC.

The chain carries TRBV11-2 and TRBJ2-7; 9 nucleotides match TRBD1. V was pared by 5 bases and J by 5 bases, with 10 bases of the junction left unmatched. From germline, CDR1 is SGHAT and CDR2 FQNNGV. This CDR3 comprises 15 residues. CDR3 in amino acids: CASSLWWDRDHEQYF. CDR3 in DNA: TGTGCCAGCAGCCTATGGTGGGACAGGGACCACGAGCAGTACTTC.

This CDR3 is CASSFSGTGSYEQYF. CDR3 sequence (DNA): TGTGCCAGCAGTTTCTCCGGGACAGGGTCCTACGAGCAGTACTTC. The chain couples TRBV28 to TRBJ2-7; TRBD1 agrees at 9 bases. CDR1 is MDHEN, CDR2 SYDVKM, per germline. The J segment lost 1 base and the V segment lost 3 bases, leaving 4 bases of the junction unmatched. This CDR3 contains 15 residues.

This clone came up once. The chain couples TRBV18 to TRBJ1-1, with a possible D match to TRBD1 (5 bases). In germline, CDR1 is KGHSH, CDR2 LQKENI. The length of the CDR3 is 14 residues. V was shortened by 9 bases and J by 1 base, with 15 bases between the two germline ends. Here the CDR3 reads CASAPGARNTEAFF. CDR3 nucleotide sequence: TGTGCCAGTGCCCCTGGGGCCAGGAACACTGAAGCTTTCTTT.

In this sample, this clone turned up a few times. The CDR3 here is CASSQQTTGANYGYTF. The CDR3 DNA follows: TGTGCCAGTAGTCAACAGACTACTGGAGCTAACTATGGCTACACCTTC. The chain employs TRBV19 and TRBJ1-2, with no clear D. The CDR3 runs to 16 residues. Germline assignment: CDR1 LNHDA and CDR2 SQIVND (reference sequence). Trimming left V 5 bases short and J 0 bases short, with 16 bases between.

This chain joins TRBV7-2 and TRBJ2-3; D might be TRBD2 (8 bases). Trimming stripped 1 base from V and 4 bases from J, with 15 bases between. Germline values: CDR1 SGHTA, CDR2 FQGNSA. This CDR3 has 16 residues. CDR3: CASSLEAGDRADTQYF. CDR3 bases: TGTGCCAGCAGCTTAGAAGCGGGAGACAGGGCAGATACGCAGTATTTT.

CDR3 in amino acids: CASSEAGHIQYF. The CDR3, as DNA: TGTGCCAGCAGTGAAGCGGGGCACATTCAGTACTTC. V usage is TRBV2 and J usage is TRBJ2-4; D perhaps matches TRBD1 (5 bases). Trimming removed 0 bases from V and 8 bases from J, with 5 bases in between. Germline values: CDR1 SNHLY, CDR2 FYNNEI. This CDR3 has 12 residues.

The rearrangement uses TRBV10-3 and TRBJ2-1, with 8 bases identical to TRBD2. The CDR3 has 16 amino acids. V was clipped by 2 bases and J by 0 bases; unmatched bases: 3. CDR1 ENHRY and CDR2 SYGVKD come from the germline V gene. As DNA, the CDR3 is TGTGCCATCAGTGAGCCGGGGGGGGCCTCCTACAATGAGCAGTTCTTC. Translating it yields CAISEPGGASYNEQFF.

The chain uses TRBV15 and TRBJ2-1; the D gene is possibly TRBD2 (5 bases). V gave up 4 bases and J gave up 0 bases, with 16 bases separating them. This CDR3 is 17 amino acids long. Germline values: CDR1 LNHNV, CDR2 YYDKDF (reference sequence). The CDR3 loop is CATSTRGGPSSYNEQFF. CDR3 coding DNA: TGTGCCACCAGCACCCGGGGTGGGCCGAGCTCCTACAATGAGCAGTTCTTC.

The chain has TRBV19 and TRBJ2-3; 8 nucleotides match TRBD2. From germline, CDR1 is LNHDA and CDR2 SQIVND (reference sequence). The CDR3 covers 14 residues. V lost 3 bases to trimming and J lost 6 bases; unmatched junction nucleotides: 5. The DNA for the CDR3 is TGTGCCAGTAGTATTGGGACTAGTTCTGATACGCAGTATTTT. This sequence encodes CASSIGTSSDTQYF. The complete variable domain, with remaining parts taken from reference TRBV19 and TRBJ2-3, reads DGGITQSPKYLFRKEGQNVTLSCEQNLNHDAMYWYRQDPGQGLRLIYYSQIVNDFQKGDIAEGYSVSREKKESFPLTVTSAQKNPTAFYLCASSIGTSSDTQYFGPGTRLTVL.

The chain has TRBV5-4 and TRBJ1-2; TRBD1 agrees at 8 bases. V trimming: 2 bases; J trimming: 4 bases; junction bases outside the gene matches: 7. Germline CDR1 reads SGHNT; CDR2 reads YYREEE (reference sequence). This CDR3 comprises 15 residues. CDR3 region: CASSFGQGGSYGYTF. The CDR3 bases are TGTGCCAGCAGCTTCGGACAGGGTGGATCCTATGGCTACACCTTC.

This rearrangement joins TRBV28 to TRBJ1-5; a possible D gene is TRBD1 (6 bases). This CDR3 region has 16 residues. CDR1 and CDR2 from the germline V gene are MDHEN and SYDVKM. The V end lost 3 bases, the J end lost 0 bases, and 12 bases lay between the germline ends. DNA of the CDR3: TGTGCCAGCAGTTTCCCGGGAGGGGGTAGCAATCAGCCCCAGCATTTT. Its protein product is CASSFPGGGSNQPQHF.

The chain combines TRBV18 with TRBJ1-5; 9 bases are shared with TRBD1. From germline, CDR1 is KGHSH and CDR2 LQKENI. Germline trimming cut 3 bases from V and 2 bases from J; bases unmatched to any gene: 8. The CDR3 covers 17 residues. CDR3 sequence (DNA): TGTGCCAGCTCACCCGCCCTACAGGGGGCTGGCAATCAGCCCCAGCATTTT. Protein product: CASSPALQGAGNQPQHF. Full variable domain (missing parts from reference TRBV18 and TRBJ1-5): NAGVMQNPRHLVRRRGQEARLRCSPMKGHSHVYWYRQLPEEGLKFMVYLQKENIIDESGMPKERFSAEFPKEGPSILRIQQVVRGDSAAYFCASSPALQGAGNQPQHFGDGTRLSIL.

V usage is TRBV7-3 and J usage is TRBJ2-7; 7 nucleotides align to TRBD1. The V gene end was trimmed by 2 bases and the J gene end by 5 bases; junction bases not matched to a gene: 3. CDR1 and CDR2 (germline): SGHTA, FQGTGA. The length of the CDR3 is 13 residues. The DNA of the CDR3 is TGTGCCAGCAGCTTAGACAGGGACAACGAGCAGTACTTC. Its translation is CASSLDRDNEQYF.

V and J are TRBV24-1 and TRBJ2-3; 7 nucleotides align to TRBD2. The V and J ends lost 0 bases and 1 base, in that order; junction bases with no gene match: 0. Germline-derived CDR1 and CDR2 are KGHDR and SFDVKD. The CDR3 has 15 amino acids. The CDR3 loop is CATSDLGGGTDTQYF. The CDR3, as DNA: TGTGCCACCAGTGATTTGGGGGGGGGCACAGATACGCAGTATTTT.

The rearrangement uses TRBV4-3 and TRBJ1-4, with 8 bases identical to TRBD1. Germline V gene lookup returns CDR1 LGHNA and CDR2 YSLEER. The J segment lost 7 bases and the V segment lost 3 bases, leaving 10 bases of the junction unmatched. The CDR3 consists of 16 residues. The CDR3 region has the DNA TGCGCCAGCAGCCATTCCACAGGGGGTCGCGGTGAAAAACTGTTTTTT. Residues: CASSHSTGGRGEKLFF.

This chain links TRBV15 with TRBJ2-7; the D gene is possibly TRBD1 (5 bases). Trimming cost V 2 bases and J 3 bases, with 8 bases left between them. There are 13 residues in the CDR3. Germline V CDR1 and CDR2: LNHNV, YYDKDF (reference sequence). This chain's CDR3 is CATSRLGVYEQYF. The CDR3 nucleotides read TGTGCCACCAGCAGACTAGGGGTCTACGAGCAGTACTTC.

This clone has just one count. The chain is built from TRBV25-1 and TRBJ2-7; 7 nucleotides agree with TRBD1. Germline V lookup: CDR1 MGHDK, CDR2 SYGVNS. V dropped 5 bases and J dropped 9; count of bases not matched to a gene: 16. CDR3 length: 15 amino acids. CDR3 DNA sequence: TGTGCCAGCAGTTCCCGGGACAGTGGGAATTTGGGGCAGTACTTC. Protein product: CASSSRDSGNLGQYF.

This clone has at least ten counts. The CDR3 loop is CASSLWTGGYEQYF. CDR3 nucleotide sequence: TGTGCCAGCAGCCTATGGACAGGGGGCTACGAGCAGTACTTC. This chain uses TRBV7-9 with TRBJ2-7; TRBD1 matches 10 bases. V dropped 5 bases and J dropped 3; count of bases not matched to a gene: 4. The CDR3 loop spans 14 amino acids. The germline V gene encodes CDR1 SEHNR and CDR2 FQNEAQ (reference sequence). Together with reference TRBV7-9 and TRBJ2-7, the CDR3 gives the full variable domain: DTGVSQNPRHKITKRGQNVTFRCDPISEHNRLYWYRQTLGQGPEFLTYFQNEAQLEKSRLLSDRFSAERPKGSFSTLEIQRTEQGDSAMYLCASSLWTGGYEQYFGPGTRLTVT.

The CDR3: CASSERTGINQPQHF. The CDR3, as DNA: TGTGCCAGTAGTGAACGGACAGGGATCAATCAGCCCCAGCATTTT. The chain has TRBV19 and TRBJ1-5; 8 bases map to TRBD1. Germline V CDR1 and CDR2: LNHDA, SQIVND (reference sequence). The CDR3 spans 15 residues. J gave up 3 bases and V 5 bases, and 6 bases lay outside the gene matches.